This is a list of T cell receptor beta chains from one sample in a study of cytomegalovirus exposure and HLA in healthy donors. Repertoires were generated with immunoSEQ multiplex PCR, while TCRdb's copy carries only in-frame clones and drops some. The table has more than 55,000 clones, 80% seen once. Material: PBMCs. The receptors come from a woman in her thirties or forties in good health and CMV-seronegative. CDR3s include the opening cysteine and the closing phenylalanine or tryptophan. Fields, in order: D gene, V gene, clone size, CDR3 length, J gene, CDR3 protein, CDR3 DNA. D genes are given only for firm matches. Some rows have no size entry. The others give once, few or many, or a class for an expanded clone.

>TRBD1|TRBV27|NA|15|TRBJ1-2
CASSSSGTGHYGYTF
TGTGCCAGCAGTTCATCCGGGACAGGGCATTATGGCTACACCTTC
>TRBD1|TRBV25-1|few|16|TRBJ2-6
CASSESTGAGANVLTF
TGTGCCAGCAGTGAATCTACAGGGGCTGGGGCCAACGTCCTGACTTTC
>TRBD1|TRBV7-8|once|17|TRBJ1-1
CASSLKQVRDSNTEAFF
TGTGCCAGCAGCTTAAAACAGGTCCGGGACAGTAACACTGAAGCTTTCTTT
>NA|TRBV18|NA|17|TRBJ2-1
CASSPRFQGMIYNEQFF
TGTGCCAGCTCACCACGGTTTCAGGGCATGATTTACAATGAGCAGTTCTTC
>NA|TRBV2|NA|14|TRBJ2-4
CASRAGLGGNIQYF
TGTGCCAGCAGGGCAGGACTAGGGGGAAACATTCAGTACTTC
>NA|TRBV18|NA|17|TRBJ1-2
CASSPREGGHINYGYTF
TGTGCCAGCTCACCACGAGAGGGCGGTCATATCAACTATGGCTACACCTTC
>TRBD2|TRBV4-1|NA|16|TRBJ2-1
CASSQAPGLARPAQFF
TGCGCCAGCAGCCAAGCACCGGGACTAGCGAGGCCAGCGCAGTTCTTC
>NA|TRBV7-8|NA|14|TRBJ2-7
CASTTTERSYEQYF
TGTGCCAGCACCACTACCGAGAGGTCCTACGAGCAGTACTTC
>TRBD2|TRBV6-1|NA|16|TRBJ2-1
CASSGGLAGTYNEQFF
TGTGCCAGCAGTGGAGGACTAGCGGGAACCTACAATGAGCAGTTCTTC
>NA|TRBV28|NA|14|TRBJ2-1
CASSLGSSYNEQFF
TGTGCCAGCAGTTTAGGTAGCTCCTACAATGAGCAGTTCTTC
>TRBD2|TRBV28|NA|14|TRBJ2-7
CASLSGTRAYEQYF
TGTGCCAGCCTATCCGGGACTAGGGCCTACGAGCAGTACTTC
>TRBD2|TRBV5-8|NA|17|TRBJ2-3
CASSLGATSGSTDTQYF
TGTGCCAGCAGCTTAGGGGCAACTAGCGGGAGTACAGATACGCAGTATTTT
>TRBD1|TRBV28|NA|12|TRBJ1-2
CASSGVRLGQAF
TGTGCCAGCAGTGGTGTTAGATTGGGACAGGCCTTC
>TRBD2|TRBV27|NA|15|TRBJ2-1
CASTLLAGDAVEQFF
TGTGCCAGCACCCTACTAGCGGGAGATGCAGTTGAGCAGTTCTTC
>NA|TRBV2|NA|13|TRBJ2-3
CASQGLSTDTQYF
TGTGCCAGCCAGGGACTGAGCACAGATACGCAGTATTTT
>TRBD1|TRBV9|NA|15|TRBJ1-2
CASSADRGQYYGYTF
TGTGCCAGTAGCGCGGACAGGGGGCAGTACTATGGCTACACCTTC
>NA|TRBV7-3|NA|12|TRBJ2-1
CASSLQGNEQFF
TGTGCCAGCAGCTTACAGGGCAATGAGCAGTTCTTC
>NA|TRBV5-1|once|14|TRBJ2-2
CASSFRQGSGELFF
TGCGCCAGCAGCTTCAGGCAGGGGTCCGGGGAGCTGTTTTTT
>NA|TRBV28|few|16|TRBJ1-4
CASSSYSATTNEKLFF
TGTGCCAGCAGTTCTTACAGTGCAACAACTAATGAAAAACTGTTTTTT
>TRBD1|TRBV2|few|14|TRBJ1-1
CASTGGTVNTEAFF
TGTGCCAGCACTGGAGGGACAGTTAACACTGAAGCTTTCTTT
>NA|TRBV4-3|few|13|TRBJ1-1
CASSLQVATEAFF
TGCGCCAGCAGCCTGCAGGTGGCCACTGAAGCTTTCTTT
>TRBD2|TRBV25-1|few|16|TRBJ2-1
CASSVSGLAGGNEQFF
TGTGCCAGCAGTGTCTCGGGACTAGCGGGTGGGAATGAGCAGTTCTTC
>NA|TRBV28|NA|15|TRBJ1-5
CASSSQGYSNQPQHF
TGTGCCAGCAGTTCACAGGGATATAGCAATCAGCCCCAGCATTTT
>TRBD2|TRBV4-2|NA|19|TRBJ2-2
CASSPTVRWREENTGELFF
TGTGCCAGCAGCCCGACGGTGAGGTGGCGGGAGGAGAACACCGGGGAGCTGTTTTTT
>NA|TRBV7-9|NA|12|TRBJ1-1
CASSFRNTEAFF
TGTGCCAGCAGCTTCCGGAACACTGAAGCTTTCTTT
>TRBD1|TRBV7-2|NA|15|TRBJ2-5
CASSILTGNQETQYF
TGTGCCAGCAGCATATTGACAGGGAATCAAGAGACCCAGTACTTC
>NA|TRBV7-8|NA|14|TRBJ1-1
CASSLRFSGTEAFF
TGTGCCAGCAGCTTACGGTTTTCGGGCACTGAAGCTTTCTTT
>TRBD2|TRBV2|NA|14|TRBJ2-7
CASRPGLAGLEQYF
TGTGCCAGCAGGCCGGGACTAGCGGGACTCGAGCAGTACTTC
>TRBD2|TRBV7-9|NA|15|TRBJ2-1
CASSQAGIGYNEQFF
TGTGCCAGCAGCCAAGCGGGGATAGGGTACAATGAGCAGTTCTTC
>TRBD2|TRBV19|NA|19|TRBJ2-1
CASSTAGTSGGYSYNEQFF
TGTGCCAGTAGTACGGCCGGGACTAGCGGGGGCTACTCCTACAATGAGCAGTTCTTC
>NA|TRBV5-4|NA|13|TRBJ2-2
CASSLAGPGELFF
TGTGCCAGCAGCTTGGCAGGGCCCGGGGAGCTGTTTTTT
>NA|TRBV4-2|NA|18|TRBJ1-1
CASSQAPLPGRANTEAFF
TGTGCCAGCAGCCAAGCGCCCCTACCCGGCAGGGCGAACACTGAAGCTTTCTTT
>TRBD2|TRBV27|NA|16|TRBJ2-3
CASSLIGTSRPDTQYF
TGTGCCAGCAGTTTAATAGGGACTAGCCGACCGGATACGCAGTATTTT
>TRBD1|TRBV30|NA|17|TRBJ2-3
CAWSLGQGALSTDTQYF
TGTGCCTGGAGTCTCGGACAGGGCGCCCTAAGCACAGATACGCAGTATTTT
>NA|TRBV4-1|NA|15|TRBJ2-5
CASSQDGRPEETQYF
TGCGCCAGCAGCCAAGACGGCAGGCCCGAAGAGACCCAGTACTTC
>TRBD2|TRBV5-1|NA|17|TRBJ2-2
CASSPRTSGRNTGELFF
TGCGCCAGCAGCCCCAGGACTAGCGGACGGAACACCGGGGAGCTGTTTTTT
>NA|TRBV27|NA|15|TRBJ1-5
CASSSGSYSNQPQHF
TGTGCCAGCAGTTCAGGGTCTTATAGCAATCAGCCCCAGCATTTT
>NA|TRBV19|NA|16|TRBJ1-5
CASSMFVPEGYQPQHF
TGTGCCAGTAGTATGTTTGTCCCGGAGGGATATCAGCCCCAGCATTTT
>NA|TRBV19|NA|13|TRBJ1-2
CASSMGVGGGYTF
TGTGCCAGTAGTATGGGTGTGGGAGGAGGCTACACCTTC
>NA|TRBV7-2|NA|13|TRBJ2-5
CASSWADQETQYF
TGTGCCAGCAGCTGGGCAGACCAAGAGACCCAGTACTTC
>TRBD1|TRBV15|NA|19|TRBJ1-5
CATSRVWRQGVNSNQPQHF
TGTGCCACCAGCAGAGTGTGGAGACAGGGGGTGAATAGCAATCAGCCCCAGCATTTT
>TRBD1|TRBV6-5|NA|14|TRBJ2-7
CASSPTGGGVEQYF
TGTGCCAGCAGCCCCACAGGGGGCGGCGTGGAGCAGTACTTC
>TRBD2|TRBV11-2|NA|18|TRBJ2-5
CASSFLNEKLAARGTQYF
TGTGCCAGCAGCTTCCTCAACGAAAAACTAGCGGCCCGGGGGACCCAGTACTTC
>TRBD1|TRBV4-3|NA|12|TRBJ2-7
CASSRDRYRQYF
TGCGCCAGCAGCCGGGACAGGTATAGGCAGTACTTC
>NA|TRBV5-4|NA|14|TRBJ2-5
CASSLFSGQETQYF
TGTGCCAGCAGCTTATTTAGCGGTCAAGAGACCCAGTACTTC
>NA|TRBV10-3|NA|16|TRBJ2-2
CAISESQRQSTGELFF
TGTGCCATCAGTGAGTCACAGCGACAGAGCACCGGGGAGCTGTTTTTT
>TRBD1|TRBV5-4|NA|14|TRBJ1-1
CASRPWTGQTEAFF
TGTGCCAGCAGACCCTGGACAGGGCAAACTGAAGCTTTCTTT
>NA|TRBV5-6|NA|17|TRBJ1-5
CASSLAWTGGAVQPQHF
TGTGCCAGCAGCTTGGCCTGGACGGGAGGGGCGGTTCAGCCCCAGCATTTT
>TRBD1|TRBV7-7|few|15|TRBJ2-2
CASSTGQGFTGELFF
TGTGCTAGCAGCACGGGACAGGGGTTCACCGGGGAGCTGTTTTTT
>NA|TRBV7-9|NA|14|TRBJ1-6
CASSSSSYNSPLHF
TGTGCCAGCAGCTCTAGCTCCTATAATTCACCCCTCCACTTT
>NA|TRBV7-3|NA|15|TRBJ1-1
CASSLDPGTATEAFF
TGTGCCAGCAGCTTAGACCCGGGAACGGCCACTGAAGCTTTCTTT
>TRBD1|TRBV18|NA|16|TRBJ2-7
CASSPRTGQSSYEQYF
TGTGCCAGCTCACCCCGGACAGGCCAGAGCTCCTACGAGCAGTACTTC
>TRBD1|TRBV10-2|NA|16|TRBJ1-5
CASRESGGGSNQPQHF
TGCGCCAGCAGGGAATCAGGGGGAGGAAGCAATCAGCCCCAGCATTTT
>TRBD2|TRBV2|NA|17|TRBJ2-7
CASSGTSGRLSSYEQYF
TGTGCCAGCAGCGGGACTAGCGGGAGGTTGTCGTCCTACGAGCAGTACTTC
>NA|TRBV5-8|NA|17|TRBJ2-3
CASSFGGVRPSTDTQYF
TGTGCCAGCAGCTTTGGAGGGGTCCGACCTAGCACAGATACGCAGTATTTT
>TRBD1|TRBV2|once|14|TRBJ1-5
CASSVQGGNQPQHF
TGTGCCAGCAGTGTACAGGGGGGCAATCAGCCCCAGCATTTT
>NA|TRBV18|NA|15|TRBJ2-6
CASSLGQTGANVLTF
TGTGCCAGCTCATTGGGACAAACTGGGGCCAACGTCCTGACTTTC
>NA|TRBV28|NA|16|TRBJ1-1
CASSLSVAGLNTEAFF
TGTGCCAGCAGTTTATCTGTTGCAGGTCTGAACACTGAAGCTTTCTTT
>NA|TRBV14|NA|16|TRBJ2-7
CASSQDWTSRAYEQYF
TGTGCCAGCAGCCAAGATTGGACCTCCAGGGCCTACGAGCAGTACTTC